This T cell receptor beta chain was sequenced during a study of brain metastases from non-small cell lung cancer (dated by TCRdb to between 2017 and 2020). Context from the whole study: The study profiled the immune microenvironment of paired resected primary tumors and brain metastases taken from patients with non-small-cell lung cancer.

A cohort of 30 to 50 patients with surgically resected non-small-cell lung cancer, for whom both primary tumor and brain metastasis specimens were available, was included. Tumor specimens were archival formalin-fixed, paraffin-embedded tissues. The CDR1 and CDR2 encoded by the germline V gene (reference sequence) are DFQATT and SNEGSKA. From its cysteine to its phenylalanine, the CDR3 spans 11 amino acids. Of the read, only the CDR3 DNA is kept; its 33 bases are in frame from base 1. A remark on this clone: The clone's antigen remains unknown. The junction differs from germline at one of its ends, possibly a read error.

Libraries were prepared through the immunoSEQ multiplex PCR assay. T-cell receptor beta chain repertoire sequencing was performed alongside a 770-gene immune expression panel. TCRdb obtained this table from immuneACCESS and retained in-frame rearrangements with V and J assigned. These tables miss some clones; where compared with another copy, unresolved V genes account for less than half of the shortfall, and the remainder is unexplained. Within this sample are around 1,200 clones, with 83% of them counted one time only. The top ten constitute 9.5% to 15% of the sample. The full study reports these points: T-cell infiltration was lower in brain metastases than in primary tumors (P < 0.001). Compared with the matched primary tumors, roughly 63% of brain metastases appeared to show expanded T-cell clones. TCR repertoires were found to be largely shared between paired brain metastases and primary tumors, although sparse T-cell densities were observed in the brain metastases.

The sample comprised tissue from a brain metastasis. Reading the label with the study, this specimen's cell subset or site is: resected brain metastasis paired with primary lung tumor. The V and J genes are TRBV20-1 and TRBJ2-1, with the D gene call left open. This receptor was taken from a donor over 35 with non-small cell lung cancer. The DNA sequence reads TGCAGTGCTCCCGAATACGATGAGCAGCTCTTC. The encoded protein is CSAPEYDEQLF.